The 18 T cell receptor beta chains presented below share a single source sample, sequenced in a study of T cell responses to AZD1222 COVID-19 vaccine. Clones were read by immunoSEQ multiplex PCR, and TCRdb kept only the in-frame ones, dropping some. The sample holds 130,000 or so clones, roughly 90% seen once. The sequences come from peripheral blood, collected on day 0 of AZD1222 vaccination. The receptor set was obtained from an adult in good health.

This chain uses TRBV7-3 with TRBJ2-1; TRBD1 matches 9 bases. Losses at the gene ends were 3 bases for V and 9 bases for J; bases not matched to a gene: 15. The CDR3 covers 17 residues. The germline gives CDR1 SGHTA, CDR2 FQGTGA. CDR3 sequence (DNA): TGTGCCAGCAGCTTCGCCCAAGGGGGACAGGGAAGTCGTGAGCAGTTCTTC. Its translation: CASSFAQGGQGSREQFF.

V is TRBV3-1 (or the pseudogene TRBV3-2) and J is TRBJ2-5, with 7 bases that match TRBD1. Germline V gives CDR1 LGHDT, CDR2 YNNKEL (reference sequence). V was clipped by 2 bases and J by 5 bases; unmatched bases: 8. The CDR3 runs 15 residues. The CDR3 DNA reads TGTGCCAGCAGCCAACCGACAGGGTCCGGGGAGACCCAGTACTTC. Protein product: CASSQPTGSGETQYF.

This clone was seen a few times. The chain links TRBV28 to TRBJ1-5, with D maybe TRBD1 (5 bases). The CDR3 sequence is 16 residues long. In germline, CDR1 is MDHEN, CDR2 SYDVKM. Trimming pared 2 bases from V and 4 bases from J, leaving 15 bases between. The CDR3 DNA is TGTGCCAGCAGTTTACCCTCAGGGATTAGGAATCAGCCCCAGCATTTT. Translated: CASSLPSGIRNQPQHF. Combining the CDR3 with reference TRBV28 and TRBJ1-5 gives the whole variable domain DVKVTQSSRYLVKRTGEKVFLECVQDMDHENMFWYRQDPGLGLRLIYFSYDVKMKEKGDIPEGYSVSREKKERFSLILESASTNQTSMYLCASSLPSGIRNQPQHFGDGTRLSIL.

The chain recombines TRBV29-1 with TRBJ1-4, with TRBD1 matching over 7 bases. The CDR3 has 13 amino acids. Germline V lookup: CDR1 SQVTM, CDR2 ANQGSEA. V lost 2 bases to trimming and J lost 4 bases; unmatched junction nucleotides: 1. In DNA form, the CDR3 reads TGCAGCGTTGAAAACAGGGGTAATGAAAAACTGTTTTTT. Translation: CSVENRGNEKLFF.

V usage is TRBV20-1 and J usage is TRBJ1-2; TRBD1 agrees at 8 bases. The CDR3 contains 13 residues. V shed 3 bases, J shed 4 bases, and the junction held 4 bases outside the gene matches. The germline CDR1 and CDR2 sequences are DFQATT and SNEGSKA (reference sequence). In DNA, the CDR3 is TGCAGTGCTAGTGACAGGGGTGGCTATGGCTACACCTTC. It translates to CSASDRGGYGYTF.

The rearrangement joins TRBV27 to TRBJ2-7, with D perhaps matching TRBD2 (5 bases). The CDR3 totals 15 residues. CDR1 and CDR2 (germline): MNHEY, SMNVEV (reference sequence). The ends were cut back, 3 bases at V and 9 bases at J, with 21 bases in the middle. The CDR3 bases are TGTGCCAGCAGTTTTAAGCGGCCCCTAGATCATCCGCAGTACTTC. It yields the protein CASSFKRPLDHPQYF.

This clone showed up just once. The chain employs TRBV5-5 and TRBJ1-1; D possibly corresponds to TRBD1 (6 bases). Germline values: CDR1 SGHKS, CDR2 YYEKEE (reference sequence). The CDR3 runs 14 residues. V lost 4 bases to trimming and J lost 1 base, with 11 bases between them. The chain's CDR3 is CASSGGTSNTEAFF. The CDR3 DNA sequence: TGTGCCAGCAGCGGCGGGACATCGAACACTGAAGCTTTCTTT.

The gene calls are TRBV5-1 and TRBJ2-7, with D possibly being TRBD2 (6 bases). The CDR3 consists of 14 residues. The germline V gene has CDR1 SGHRS and CDR2 YFSETQ. The ends were cut back, 0 bases at V and 6 bases at J, with 13 bases in the middle. CDR3 residues: CASSLALAGSEQYF. The CDR3, as DNA: TGCGCCAGCAGCTTGGCCCTCGCGGGGTCCGAGCAGTACTTC.

The V and J genes are TRBV27 and TRBJ1-2; weak D call: TRBD1 (6 bases). The V gene lost 5 bases and the J gene lost 2 bases, with 15 bases spanning the gap. Germline V gene data show CDR1 as MNHEY and CDR2 as SMNVEV (reference sequence). The CDR3 extends over 15 amino acids. The DNA of the CDR3 is TGTGCCAGCAGTAAGGGGGGGGGAAGGAACTATGGCTACACCTTC. The encoded protein is CASSKGGGRNYGYTF.

The chain uses TRBV11-3 and TRBJ2-3; 8 bases line up with TRBD2. The V gene's germline CDR1 is SGHNT and CDR2 YENEEA. The CDR3 is 18 amino acids. V lost 2 bases and J lost 0; bases outside the gene matches: 10. The CDR3 loop is CASSLSVELAGSTDTQYF. CDR3 bases: TGTGCCAGCAGCTTATCCGTTGAATTAGCGGGAAGCACAGATACGCAGTATTTT. Combining the CDR3 with reference TRBV11-3 and TRBJ2-3 gives the whole variable domain EAGVVQSPRYKIIEKKQPVAFWCNPISGHNTLYWYLQNLGQGPELLIRYENEEAVDDSQLPKDRFSAERLKGVDSTLKIQPAELGDSAVYLCASSLSVELAGSTDTQYFGPGTRLTVL.

The rearrangement joins TRBV28 to TRBJ1-5; 8 bases map to TRBD1. The CDR3 spans 15 residues. The V gene's germline CDR1 is MDHEN and CDR2 SYDVKM. J was trimmed by 7 bases and V by 3 bases; bases with no gene match: 8. In DNA, the CDR3 is TGTGCCAGCAGTTTGGGCAGGGGGCCCCTCCAGCCCCAGCATTTT. It encodes CASSLGRGPLQPQHF.

V usage is TRBV27 and J usage is TRBJ2-3; 10 bases map to TRBD2. There are 15 residues in the CDR3. Germline values: CDR1 MNHEY, CDR2 SMNVEV (reference sequence). V lost 3 bases to trimming and J lost 5 bases; unmatched junction nucleotides: 5. The CDR3 here is CASSFKASGRDTQYF. Written as DNA, the CDR3 is TGTGCCAGCAGTTTTAAGGCTAGCGGGAGAGATACGCAGTATTTT.

This sequence joins TRBV6-1 and TRBJ1-5, with D unresolved. The V end lost 3 bases, the J end lost 4 bases, and 7 bases lay between the germline ends. The CDR3 extends over 13 amino acids. Germline CDR1 and CDR2: MNHNS and SASEGT. CDR3 residues: CASSDGGNQPQHF. DNA of the CDR3: TGTGCCAGCAGTGATGGCGGGAATCAGCCCCAGCATTTT.

The J gene is TRBJ2-1, the V gene TRBV9, with TRBD2 matching 7 bases. V trimming: 3 bases; J trimming: 0 bases; junction bases outside the gene matches: 3. The germline CDR1 and CDR2 sequences are SGDLS and YYNGEE. The CDR3 runs to 15 residues. The CDR3 protein is CASSDSGYSYNEQFF. The CDR3 coding sequence is TGTGCCAGCAGCGATAGCGGGTACTCCTACAATGAGCAGTTCTTC.

Here the CDR3 DNA reads TGTGCCACCAGCCTTAGCGGCTCCTACAATGAGCAGTTCTTC. Translated: CATSLSGSYNEQFF. The gene calls are TRBV15 and TRBJ2-1; D might be TRBD2 (6 bases). Per germline, CDR1 LNHNV and CDR2 YYDKDF (reference sequence). Between the trimmed V and J ends, which lost 5 bases and 0 bases, there was a span of 8 bases. The CDR3 loop spans 14 amino acids.

V gene TRBV19 combines with J gene TRBJ1-6, with D hard to call. CDR3 size: 12 residues. V lost 4 bases and J lost 11, with 9 bases in between. Germline V gene data show CDR1 as LNHDA and CDR2 as SQIVND (reference sequence). CDR3 nucleotide sequence: TGTGCCAGTAGTACCGGAGGGACACCCCTCCACTTT. Protein: CASSTGGTPLHF.

This clone appeared once. The gene calls are TRBV7-9 and TRBJ1-4; D is unclear. The CDR3 is made up of 14 amino acids. CDR1 and CDR2 (germline): SEHNR, FQNEAQ (reference sequence). The V end was cut by 1 base, the J end by 8 bases, with 11 bases between. This chain's CDR3 is CASSLGPSGEKLFF. The CDR3 DNA reads as TGTGCCAGCAGCTTAGGCCCCTCGGGCGAAAAACTGTTTTTT. Drawing the rest from reference TRBV7-9 and TRBJ1-4, the complete variable domain is DTGVSQNPRHKITKRGQNVTFRCDPISEHNRLYWYRQTLGQGPEFLTYFQNEAQLEKSRLLSDRFSAERPKGSFSTLEIQRTEQGDSAMYLCASSLGPSGEKLFFGSGTQLSVL.

This chain joins TRBV27 and TRBJ1-4; weak D call: TRBD1 (6 bases). Germline CDR1 MNHEY, CDR2 SMNVEV (reference sequence). The V and J ends lost 0 bases and 5 bases respectively, with 13 bases between them. CDR3 length: 16 residues. The CDR3 DNA reads TGTGCCAGCAGTTTATCAACGGGACACCTAAATGAAAAACTGTTTTTT. This codes for CASSLSTGHLNEKLFF.